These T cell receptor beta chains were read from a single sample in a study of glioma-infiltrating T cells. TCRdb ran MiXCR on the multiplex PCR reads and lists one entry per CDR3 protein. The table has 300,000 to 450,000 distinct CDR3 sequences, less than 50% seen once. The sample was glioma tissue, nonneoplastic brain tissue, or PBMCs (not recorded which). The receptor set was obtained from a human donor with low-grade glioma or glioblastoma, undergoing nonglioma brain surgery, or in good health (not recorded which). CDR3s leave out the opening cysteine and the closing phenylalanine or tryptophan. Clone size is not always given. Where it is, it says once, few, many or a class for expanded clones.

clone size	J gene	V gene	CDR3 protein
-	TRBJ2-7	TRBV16	ASSLRDGVSYEQY
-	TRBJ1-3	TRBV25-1	ASSHPQAAPEGNTIY
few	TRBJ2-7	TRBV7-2	ASSSLLDRFYEQY
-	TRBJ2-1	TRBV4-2	ASSQLSSGRANEQF
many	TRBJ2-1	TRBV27	ASSFRLAGGIAYNEQF
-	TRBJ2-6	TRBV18	ASSPPYSNPDSGANVLT
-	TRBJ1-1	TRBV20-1	SAPWVGNTEAF
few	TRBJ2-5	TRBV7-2	ASRVSLAREETQY
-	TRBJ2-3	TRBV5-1	ASSLAAGGIADTQY
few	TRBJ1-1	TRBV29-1	SAAGGADTEAF
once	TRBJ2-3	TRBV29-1	SVVRQRGLTDTQY
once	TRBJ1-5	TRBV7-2	ASSAGKGDQPQH
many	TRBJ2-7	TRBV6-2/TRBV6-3	ASSYPSGRTYEQY
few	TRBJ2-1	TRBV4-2	ASSQDPSGREYNEQF
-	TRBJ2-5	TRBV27	ASSLAPTEVLTQY
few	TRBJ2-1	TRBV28	ASSLGPGGSYNEQF
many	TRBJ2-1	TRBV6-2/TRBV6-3	ASNERNSYNEQF
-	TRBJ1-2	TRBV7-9	ASSFRDFGGYT
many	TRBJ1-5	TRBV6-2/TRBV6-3	ASRSGGQSDQPQH
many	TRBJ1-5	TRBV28	ASSHQWSNQPQH
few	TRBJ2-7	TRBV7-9	ASSISGTSGEQY
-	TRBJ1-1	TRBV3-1	ASSQEDRATEAF